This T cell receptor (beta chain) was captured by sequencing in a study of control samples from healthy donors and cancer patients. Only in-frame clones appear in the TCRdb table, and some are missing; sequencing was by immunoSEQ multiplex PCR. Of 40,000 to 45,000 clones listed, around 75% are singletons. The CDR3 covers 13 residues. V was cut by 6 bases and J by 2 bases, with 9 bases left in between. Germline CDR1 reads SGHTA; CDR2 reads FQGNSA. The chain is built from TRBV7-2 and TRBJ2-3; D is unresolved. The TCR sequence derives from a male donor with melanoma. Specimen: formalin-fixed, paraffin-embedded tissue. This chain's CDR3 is CASSSPSTDTQYF. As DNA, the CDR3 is TGTGCCAGCAGTAGTCCATCCACAGATACGCAGTATTTT.